The T cell receptor (beta chain) under discussion was sequenced for a study of blood T cell repertoires in COVID-19. Study information: There were acute and convalescent COVID-19 samples, and they came from the United States, Italy and Spain. The analysed material was cDNA or gDNA that came from T cells, B-cell-depleted T cells, or PBMCs.

Study processing details: Nucleated cell counts were estimated from reference gene primer amplification. The assay was immunoSEQ multiplex PCR, and TCRdb's table has in-frame clones only and misses some. That table is the source of V, J and clone size, and D and trimming were worked out from the DNA. The table has more than 85,000 clones, approximately 85% seen once. V was trimmed by 3 bases and J by 8 bases, leaving 13 bases between them. The length of the CDR3 is 13 residues. Looked up from germline, CDR1 is MNHEY and CDR2 is SMNVEV (reference sequence). Sequences were obtained from peripheral blood. The chain is built from TRBV27 and TRBJ1-2; TRBD1 is a possible D gene (6 bases). This TCR came from a woman in her sixties with acute or convalescent COVID-19. The CDR3 DNA follows: TGTGCCAGCAGTTTTCCCACAGGGATGGGCTACACCTTC. Its protein product is CASSFPTGMGYTF.